The source of this T cell receptor beta chain is a study of OX40 agonist ivuxolimab in advanced cancers. Study-level information: Age averaged around 58 years (range roughly 23 to 85), and more than 80% were male. Findings and caveats of the study: The 0.1-3.0 mg/kg partial responders had among the lowest clonal expansion. Expanded peripheral T cell antigen specificity was not determined.

Patients were ruled out by autoimmune disease history or systemic immunosuppression. Assay: immunoSEQ multiplex PCR; the TCRdb copy retains only in-frame clones and omits some. The profile shows more than 50,000 clones, 94% of them singletons. The germline CDR1 and CDR2 sequences are MDHEN and SYDVKM. CDR3 length equals 15 residues. V was trimmed by 4 bases and J by 7 bases, leaving 17 bases between them. Concerning this clone: Its antigen is unidentified.

The clonotype originates from an adult with an advanced solid tumor such as melanoma, head and neck, liver or kidney cancer. The chain recombines TRBV28 with TRBJ1-5, with D possibly matching TRBD1 (6 bases). The material sequenced was CD4+ or CD8+ T cells sorted from blood, taken in a trial of the OX40 agonist ivuxolimab. The CDR3 DNA reads TGTGCCAGCAGTTCCCCCACAGGGAACATACAGCCCCAGCATTTT. Translated: CASSSPTGNIQPQHF. The complete variable domain, with remaining parts taken from reference TRBV28 and TRBJ1-5, reads DVKVTQSSRYLVKRTGEKVFLECVQDMDHENMFWYRQDPGLGLRLIYFSYDVKMKEKGDIPEGYSVSREKKERFSLILESASTNQTSMYLCASSSPTGNIQPQHFGDGTRLSIL.